Listed here is a single T cell receptor beta chain. Its matching antigen is unknown. This entry is derived from a study of OX40 agonist ivuxolimab in advanced cancers. Across the whole study: In this cohort, patients received ivuxolimab, an agonistic anti-OX40 (CD134) antibody.

Trimming removed 5 bases from V and 1 base from J; junction bases left unmatched: 6. This CDR3 contains 17 residues. Germline V gene lookup returns CDR1 SGHTA and CDR2 FQGTGA. Profiled with immunoSEQ multiplex PCR; TCRdb holds only in-frame clones, not every one. Of under 75,000 clones in the sample, roughly 89% were seen once. Whole-study findings and limits: At 0.1-3.0 mg/kg, partial responders had clonal expansion among the lowest observed. In general, CD8+ T cells held more expanded clones than CD4+ did, on average.

The V gene is TRBV7-3, the J gene TRBJ2-2; TRBD2 aligns across 11 bases. This clonotype originated in an adult with an advanced solid tumor such as melanoma, head and neck, liver or kidney cancer. Material: CD4+ or CD8+ T cells sorted from blood, obtained in a trial of the OX40 agonist ivuxolimab. Here the CDR3 reads CASSPSSGRWNTGELFF. The CDR3 DNA reads TGTGCCAGCAGCCCATCTAGCGGGAGGTGGAACACCGGGGAGCTGTTTTTT. Full variable domain (missing parts from reference TRBV7-3 and TRBJ2-2): GAGVSQTPSNKVTEKGKYVELRCDPISGHTALYWYRQSLGQGPEFLIYFQGTGAADDSGLPNDRFFAVRPEGSVSTLKIQRTERGDSAVYLCASSPSSGRWNTGELFFGEGSRLTVL.